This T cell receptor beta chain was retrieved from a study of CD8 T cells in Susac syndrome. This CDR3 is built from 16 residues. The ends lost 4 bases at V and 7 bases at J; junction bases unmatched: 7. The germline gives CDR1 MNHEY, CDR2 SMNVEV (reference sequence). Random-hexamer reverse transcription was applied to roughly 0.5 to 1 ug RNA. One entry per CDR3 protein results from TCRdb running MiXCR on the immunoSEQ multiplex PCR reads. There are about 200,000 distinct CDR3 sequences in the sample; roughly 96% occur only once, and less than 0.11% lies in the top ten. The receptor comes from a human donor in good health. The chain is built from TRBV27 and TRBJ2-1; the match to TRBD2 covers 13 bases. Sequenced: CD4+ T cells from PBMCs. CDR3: CASSSLAGGLRNEQFF. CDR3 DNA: TGTGCCAGCAGTTCACTAGCGGGAGGGCTCAGGAATGAGCAGTTCTTC.